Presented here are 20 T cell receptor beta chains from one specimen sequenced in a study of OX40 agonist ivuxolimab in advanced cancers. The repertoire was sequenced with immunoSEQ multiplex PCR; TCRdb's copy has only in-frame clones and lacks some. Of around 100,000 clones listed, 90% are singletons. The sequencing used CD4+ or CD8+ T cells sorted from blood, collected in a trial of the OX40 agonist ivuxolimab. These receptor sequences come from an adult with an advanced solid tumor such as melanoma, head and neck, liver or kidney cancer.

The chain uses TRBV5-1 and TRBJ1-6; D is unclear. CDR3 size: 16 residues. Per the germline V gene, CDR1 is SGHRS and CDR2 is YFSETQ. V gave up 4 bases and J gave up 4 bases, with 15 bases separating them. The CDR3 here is CASSQSRTPYNSPLHF. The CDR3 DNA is TGCGCCAGCAGCCAGAGCCGGACCCCTTATAATTCACCCCTCCACTTT.

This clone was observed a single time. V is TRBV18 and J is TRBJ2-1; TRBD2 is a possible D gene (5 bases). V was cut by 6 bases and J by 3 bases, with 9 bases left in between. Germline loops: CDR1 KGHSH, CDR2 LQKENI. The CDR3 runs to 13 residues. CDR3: CASSEGYYNEQFF. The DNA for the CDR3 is TGTGCCAGCTCCGAGGGCTACTACAATGAGCAGTTCTTC.

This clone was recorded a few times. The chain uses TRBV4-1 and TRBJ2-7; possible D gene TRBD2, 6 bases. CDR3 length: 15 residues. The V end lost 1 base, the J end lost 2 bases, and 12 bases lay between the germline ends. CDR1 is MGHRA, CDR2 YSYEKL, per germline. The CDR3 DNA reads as TGCGCCAGCAGCCAAGCCGGGGGTGGTCCCTACGAGCAGTACTTC. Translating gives CASSQAGGGPYEQYF.

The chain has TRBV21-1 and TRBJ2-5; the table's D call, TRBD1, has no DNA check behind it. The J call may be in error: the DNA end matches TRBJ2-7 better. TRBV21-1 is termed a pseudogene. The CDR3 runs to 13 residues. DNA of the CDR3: TGTGCCAGCGGCCGGGACACGAGCCACGAGCAGTACTTC. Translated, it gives CASGRDTSHEQYF.

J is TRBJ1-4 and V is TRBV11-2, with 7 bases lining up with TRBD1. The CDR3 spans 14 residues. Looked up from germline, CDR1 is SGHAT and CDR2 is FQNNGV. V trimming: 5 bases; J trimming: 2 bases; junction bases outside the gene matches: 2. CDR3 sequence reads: CASSEGATNEKLFF. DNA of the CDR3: TGTGCCAGCAGCGAGGGGGCCACTAATGAAAAACTGTTTTTT.

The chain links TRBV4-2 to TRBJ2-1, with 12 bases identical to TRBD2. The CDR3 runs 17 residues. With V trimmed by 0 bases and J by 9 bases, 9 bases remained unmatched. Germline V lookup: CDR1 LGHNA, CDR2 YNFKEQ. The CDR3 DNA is TGTGCCAGCAGCCAAGATCCTAGCGGGAGGGCCTTTGGTGAGCAGTTCTTC. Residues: CASSQDPSGRAFGEQFF.

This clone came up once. The CDR3 here is CASSSLQGNEQFF. CDR3 nucleotide sequence: TGTGCCAGCAGCTCCCTACAGGGTAATGAGCAGTTCTTC. The chain links TRBV11-3 to TRBJ2-1; D is perhaps TRBD1 (6 bases). CDR3 length: 13 amino acids. Germline values: CDR1 SGHNT, CDR2 YENEEA. V lost 4 bases to trimming and J lost 7 bases, with 11 bases between them.

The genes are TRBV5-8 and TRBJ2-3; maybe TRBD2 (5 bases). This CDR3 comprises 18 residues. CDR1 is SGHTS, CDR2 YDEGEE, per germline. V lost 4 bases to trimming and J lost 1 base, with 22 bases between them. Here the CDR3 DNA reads TGTGCCAGCAGCCCCCCGGCGGGTATACCCCGGGGCACAGATACGCAGTATTTT. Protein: CASSPPAGIPRGTDTQYF.

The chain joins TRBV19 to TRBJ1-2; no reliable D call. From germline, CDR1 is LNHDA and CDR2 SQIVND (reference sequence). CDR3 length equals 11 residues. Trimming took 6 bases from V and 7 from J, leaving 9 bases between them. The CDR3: CASSHPVGYTF. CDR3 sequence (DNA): TGTGCCAGTAGCCACCCTGTTGGCTACACCTTC.

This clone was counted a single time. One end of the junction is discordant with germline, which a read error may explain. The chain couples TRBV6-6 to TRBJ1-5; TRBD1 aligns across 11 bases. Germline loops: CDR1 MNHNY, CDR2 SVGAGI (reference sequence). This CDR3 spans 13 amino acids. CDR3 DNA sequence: TGTGCCAGCAGTCAAACCCCGGGACAGGGGGTCTCTTTT. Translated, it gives CASSQTPGQGVSF.

CDR3 amino acids: CASSHPGLAGVGGELFF. The CDR3 DNA sequence: TGTGCCAGCAGTCACCCTGGACTAGCGGGAGTAGGCGGGGAGCTGTTTTTT. The rearrangement uses TRBV11-3 and TRBJ2-2, with 13 positions matching TRBD2. The germline V gene encodes CDR1 SGHNT and CDR2 YENEEA. The CDR3 loop spans 17 amino acids. Trimming removed 6 bases from V and 7 bases from J; junction bases left unmatched: 11.

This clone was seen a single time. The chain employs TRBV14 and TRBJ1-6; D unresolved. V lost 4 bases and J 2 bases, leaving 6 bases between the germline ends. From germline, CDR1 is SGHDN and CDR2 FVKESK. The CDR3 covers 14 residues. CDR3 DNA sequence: TGTGCCAGCAGCCTCAAGACCTATAATTCACCCCTCCACTTT. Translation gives CASSLKTYNSPLHF. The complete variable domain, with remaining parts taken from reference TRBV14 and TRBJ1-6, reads EAGVTQFPSHSVIEKGQTVTLRCDPISGHDNLYWYRRVMGKEIKFLLHFVKESKQDESGMPNNRFLAERTGGTYSTLKVQPAELEDSGVYFCASSLKTYNSPLHFGNGTRLTVT.

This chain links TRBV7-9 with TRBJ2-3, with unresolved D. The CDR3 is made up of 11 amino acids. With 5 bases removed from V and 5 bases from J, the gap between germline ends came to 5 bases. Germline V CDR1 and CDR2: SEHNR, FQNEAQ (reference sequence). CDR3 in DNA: TGTGCCAGCAGCCATCAAGATACGCAGTATTTT. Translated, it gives CASSHQDTQYF.

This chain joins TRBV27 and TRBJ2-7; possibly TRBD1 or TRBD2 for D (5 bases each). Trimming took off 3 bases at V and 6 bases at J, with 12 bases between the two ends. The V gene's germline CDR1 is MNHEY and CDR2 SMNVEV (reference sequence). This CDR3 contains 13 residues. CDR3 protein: CASSFPGTGEQYF. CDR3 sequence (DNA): TGTGCCAGCAGTTTCCCCGGGACGGGCGAGCAGTACTTC.

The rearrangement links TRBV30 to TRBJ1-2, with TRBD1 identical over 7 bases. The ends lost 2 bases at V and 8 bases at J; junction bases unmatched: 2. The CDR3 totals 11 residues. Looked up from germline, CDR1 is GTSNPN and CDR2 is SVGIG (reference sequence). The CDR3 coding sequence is TGTGCCTGGAGTTCAGGGGGAGGCTACACCTTC. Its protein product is CAWSSGGGYTF.

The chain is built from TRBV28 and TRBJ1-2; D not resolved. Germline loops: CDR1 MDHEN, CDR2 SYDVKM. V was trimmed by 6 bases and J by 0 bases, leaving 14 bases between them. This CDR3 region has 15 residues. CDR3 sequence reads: CASSWLGQSNYGYTF. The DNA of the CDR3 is TGTGCCAGCAGCTGGCTTGGCCAGTCTAACTATGGCTACACCTTC.

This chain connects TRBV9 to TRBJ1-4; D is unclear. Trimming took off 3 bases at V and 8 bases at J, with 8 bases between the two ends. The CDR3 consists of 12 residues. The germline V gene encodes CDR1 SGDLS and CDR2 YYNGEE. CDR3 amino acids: CASSALGEKLFF. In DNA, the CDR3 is TGTGCCAGCAGCGCGCTTGGCGAAAAACTGTTTTTT.

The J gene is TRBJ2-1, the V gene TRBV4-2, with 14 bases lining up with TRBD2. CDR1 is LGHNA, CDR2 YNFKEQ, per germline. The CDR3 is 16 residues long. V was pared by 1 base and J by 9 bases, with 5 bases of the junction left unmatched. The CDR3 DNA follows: TGTGCCAGCAGCCAAGGACTAGCGGGGGGGCGGGCTGAGCAGTTCTTC. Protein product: CASSQGLAGGRAEQFF.

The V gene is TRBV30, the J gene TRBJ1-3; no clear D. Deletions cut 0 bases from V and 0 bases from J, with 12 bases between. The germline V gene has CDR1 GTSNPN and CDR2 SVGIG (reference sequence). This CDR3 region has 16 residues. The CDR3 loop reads CAWSVFGFSSGNTIYF. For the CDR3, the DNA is TGTGCCTGGAGTGTTTTCGGATTTAGCTCTGGAAACACCATATATTTT.

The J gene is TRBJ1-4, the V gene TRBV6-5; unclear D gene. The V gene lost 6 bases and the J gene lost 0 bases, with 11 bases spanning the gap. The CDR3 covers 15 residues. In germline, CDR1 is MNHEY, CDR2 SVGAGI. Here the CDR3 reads CASSLTPTTNEKLFF. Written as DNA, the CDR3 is TGTGCCAGCAGCCTTACACCCACAACTAATGAAAAACTGTTTTTT.